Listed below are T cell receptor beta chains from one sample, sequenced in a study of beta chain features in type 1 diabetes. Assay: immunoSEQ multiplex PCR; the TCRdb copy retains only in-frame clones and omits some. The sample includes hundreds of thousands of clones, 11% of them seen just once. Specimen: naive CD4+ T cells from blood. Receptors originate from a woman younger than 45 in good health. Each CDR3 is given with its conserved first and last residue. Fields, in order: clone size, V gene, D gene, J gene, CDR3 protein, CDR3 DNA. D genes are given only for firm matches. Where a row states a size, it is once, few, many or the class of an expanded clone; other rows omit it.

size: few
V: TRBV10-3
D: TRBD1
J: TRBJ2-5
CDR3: CAITTGDQETQYF
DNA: TGTGCCATCACGACAGGGGATCAAGAGACCCAGTACTTC

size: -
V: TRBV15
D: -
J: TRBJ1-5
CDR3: CATSRGGISNQPQHF
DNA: TGTGCCACCAGCAGAGGAGGGATTAGCAATCAGCCCCAGCATTTT

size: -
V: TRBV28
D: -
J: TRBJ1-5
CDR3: CASRLEYRSNQPQHF
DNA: TGTGCCAGCAGGCTGGAGTACAGGAGCAATCAGCCCCAGCATTTT

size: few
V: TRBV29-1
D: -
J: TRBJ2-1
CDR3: CSVVGGDSYNEQFF
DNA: TGCAGCGTTGTTGGCGGAGACTCCTACAATGAGCAGTTCTTC

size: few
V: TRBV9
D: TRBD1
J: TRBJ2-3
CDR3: CASNTQGYPDTQYF
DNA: TGTGCCAGCAACACACAGGGGTATCCTGATACGCAGTATTTT

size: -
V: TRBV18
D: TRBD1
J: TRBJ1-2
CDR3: CASSQMKGQGNYGYTF
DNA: TGTGCCAGCTCACAGATGAAGGGACAGGGAAACTATGGCTACACCTTC

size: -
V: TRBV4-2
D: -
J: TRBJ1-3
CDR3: CASSPTDTAGNTIYF
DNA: TGTGCCAGCAGCCCAACCGACACGGCTGGAAACACCATATATTTT

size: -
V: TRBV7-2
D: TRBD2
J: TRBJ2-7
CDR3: CASSHPGLAGDWPKEQYF
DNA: TGTGCCAGCAGCCATCCGGGACTAGCGGGAGATTGGCCAAAGGAGCAGTACTTC

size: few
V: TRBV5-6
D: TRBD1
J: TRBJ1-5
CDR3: CASSQGTGIYSNQPQHF
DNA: TGTGCCAGCAGCCAGGGGACAGGAATTTATAGCAATCAGCCCCAGCATTTT

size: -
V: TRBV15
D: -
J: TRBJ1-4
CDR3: CATRRQTTNEKLFF
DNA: TGTGCCACCAGGAGACAGACAACTAATGAAAAACTGTTTTTT

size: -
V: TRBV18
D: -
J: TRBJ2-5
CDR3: CASSLAEEETQYF
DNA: TGTGCCAGCTCACTGGCAGAAGAAGAGACCCAGTACTTC

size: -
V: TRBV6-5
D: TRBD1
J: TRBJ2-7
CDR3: CASRTADRDYYEQYF
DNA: TGTGCCAGCAGGACTGCGGACAGGGATTACTACGAGCAGTACTTC

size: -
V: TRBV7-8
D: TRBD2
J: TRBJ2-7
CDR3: CASSLVASGSYEQYF
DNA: TGTGCCAGCAGCTTAGTGGCTAGCGGATCCTACGAGCAGTACTTC

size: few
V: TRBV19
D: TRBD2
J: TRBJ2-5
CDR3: CASSMFGVAGEETQYF
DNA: TGTGCCAGTAGTATGTTCGGAGTAGCGGGAGAAGAGACCCAGTACTTC

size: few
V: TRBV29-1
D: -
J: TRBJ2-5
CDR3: CSVGGAQETQYF
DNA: TGCAGCGTGGGTGGGGCCCAAGAGACCCAGTACTTC

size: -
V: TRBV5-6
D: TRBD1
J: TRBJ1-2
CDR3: CASSLFRGDGYTF
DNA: TGTGCCAGCAGCTTGTTCAGGGGGGATGGCTACACCTTC

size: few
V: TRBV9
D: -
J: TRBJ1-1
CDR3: CASSVVTGGGNTEAFF
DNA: TGTGCCAGCAGCGTAGTCACCGGGGGGGGAAACACTGAAGCTTTCTTT

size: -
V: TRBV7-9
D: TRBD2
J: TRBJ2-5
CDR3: CASSSPASGSVLWETQYF
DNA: TGTGCCAGCAGCTCCCCAGCTAGCGGGAGCGTTCTATGGGAGACCCAGTACTTC

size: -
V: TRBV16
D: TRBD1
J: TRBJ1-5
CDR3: CASSQGGTGSNQPQHF
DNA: TGTGCCAGCAGCCAGGGGGGGACAGGGAGCAATCAGCCCCAGCATTTT

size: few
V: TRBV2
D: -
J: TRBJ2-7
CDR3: CASSGALSSYEQYF
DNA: TGTGCCAGCAGTGGGGCTCTTAGCTCCTACGAGCAGTACTTC

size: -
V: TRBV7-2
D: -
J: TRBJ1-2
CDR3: CASSLTPGTGGYTF
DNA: TGTGCCAGCAGCTTAACCCCGGGGACTGGGGGCTACACCTTC

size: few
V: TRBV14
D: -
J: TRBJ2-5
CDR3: CASSLNTGRAETQYF
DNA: TGTGCCAGCAGCCTGAATACCGGGAGAGCGGAGACCCAGTACTTC

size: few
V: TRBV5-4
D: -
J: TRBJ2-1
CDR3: CASSPRRLAAEQFF
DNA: TGTGCCAGCAGCCCGAGGAGGCTAGCCGCTGAGCAGTTCTTC

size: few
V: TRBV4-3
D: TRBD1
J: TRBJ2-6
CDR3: CASSPSGQEFSGANVLTF
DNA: TGCGCCAGCAGCCCATCGGGACAGGAGTTTTCTGGGGCCAACGTCCTGACTTTC

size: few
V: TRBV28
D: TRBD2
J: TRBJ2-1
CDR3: CASSLGLAGGPEQFF
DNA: TGTGCCAGCAGTTTAGGGCTAGCGGGAGGGCCGGAACAGTTCTTC

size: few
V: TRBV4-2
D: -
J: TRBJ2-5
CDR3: CASSQETSHQETQYF
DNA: TGTGCCAGCAGCCAAGAAACTAGCCACCAAGAGACCCAGTACTTC

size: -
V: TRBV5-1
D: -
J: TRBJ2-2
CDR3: CASSHSGDGTGELFF
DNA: TGCGCCAGCAGCCATTCGGGGGACGGCACCGGGGAGCTGTTTTTT

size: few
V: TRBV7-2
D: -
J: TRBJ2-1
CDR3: CASSPQNEQFF
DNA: TGTGCCAGCAGCCCCCAGAATGAGCAGTTCTTC

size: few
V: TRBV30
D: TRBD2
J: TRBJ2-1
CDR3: CAWSRTRTSGNYNEQFF
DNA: TGTGCCTGGAGTCGTACTCGTACTAGCGGGAACTACAATGAGCAGTTCTTC

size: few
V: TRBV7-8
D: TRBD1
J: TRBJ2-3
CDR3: CASTPIIGQGGPDTQYF
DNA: TGTGCCAGCACCCCAATCATAGGACAGGGTGGCCCAGATACGCAGTATTTT

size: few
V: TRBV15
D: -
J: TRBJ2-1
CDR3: CATSRDPRELGNEQFF
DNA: TGTGCCACCAGCAGAGATCCCCGGGAGTTAGGCAATGAGCAGTTCTTC

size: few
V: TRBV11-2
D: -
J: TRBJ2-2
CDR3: CASRLGHRNTGELFF
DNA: TGTGCCAGCAGGCTGGGACACAGGAACACCGGGGAGCTGTTTTTT

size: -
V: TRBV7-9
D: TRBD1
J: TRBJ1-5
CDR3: CASSAFGRDRDQPQHF
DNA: TGTGCCAGCAGCGCGTTTGGGAGGGACAGGGACCAGCCCCAGCATTTT

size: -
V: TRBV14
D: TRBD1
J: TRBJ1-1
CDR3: CASSLQTTGVAEAFF
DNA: TGTGCCAGCAGCCTCCAAACGACAGGGGTGGCTGAAGCTTTCTTT

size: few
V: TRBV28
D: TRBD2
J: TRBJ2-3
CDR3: CASSLHREATQYF
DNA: TGTGCCAGCAGTTTACATCGGGAGGCGACGCAGTATTTT

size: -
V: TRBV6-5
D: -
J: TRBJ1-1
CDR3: CASSYGAGEGAAFF
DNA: TGTGCCAGCAGTTACGGAGCAGGGGAAGGAGCGGCTTTCTTT

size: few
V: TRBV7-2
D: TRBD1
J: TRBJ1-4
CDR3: CASSSYGTGGEKLFF
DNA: TGTGCCAGCAGCTCATACGGGACAGGGGGTGAAAAACTGTTTTTT

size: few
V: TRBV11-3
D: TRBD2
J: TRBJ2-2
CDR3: CASSSTGLATGELFF
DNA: TGTGCCAGCAGCTCGACGGGACTAGCAACCGGGGAGCTGTTTTTT

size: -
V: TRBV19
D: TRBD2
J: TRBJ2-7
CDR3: CASSTGLAGSGYEQYF
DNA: TGTGCCAGTAGTACTGGACTAGCGGGATCGGGTTACGAGCAGTACTTC

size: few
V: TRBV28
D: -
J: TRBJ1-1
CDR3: CASRMGQPNTEAFF
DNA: TGTGCCAGCAGGATGGGACAACCGAACACTGAAGCTTTCTTT

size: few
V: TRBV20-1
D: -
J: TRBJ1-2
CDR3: CSGVYYGYTF
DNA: TGCAGTGGCGTTTACTATGGCTACACCTTC

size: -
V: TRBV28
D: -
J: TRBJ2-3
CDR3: CASSARPSTDTQYF
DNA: TGTGCCAGCAGCGCCAGGCCGAGCACAGATACGCAGTATTTT

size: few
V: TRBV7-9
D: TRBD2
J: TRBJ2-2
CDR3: CASSYETTSGQNTGELFF
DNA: TGTGCCAGCAGCTACGAGACCACTAGCGGACAGAACACCGGGGAGCTGTTTTTT

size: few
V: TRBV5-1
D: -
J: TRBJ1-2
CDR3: CASSLEGANYGYTF
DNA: TGCGCCAGCAGCTTGGAGGGAGCGAACTATGGCTACACCTTC

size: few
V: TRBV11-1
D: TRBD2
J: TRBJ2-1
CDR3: CASSLAGTSWNNEQFF
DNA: TGTGCCAGCAGCTTAGCGGGGACTAGCTGGAACAATGAGCAGTTCTTC

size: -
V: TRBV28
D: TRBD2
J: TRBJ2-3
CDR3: CASSPGLAGEDTQYF
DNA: TGTGCCAGCAGTCCTGGACTAGCGGGAGAAGATACGCAGTATTTT

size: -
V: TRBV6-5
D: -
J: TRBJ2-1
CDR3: CASSRRRGNEQFF
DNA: TGTGCCAGCAGTCGACGAAGGGGCAATGAGCAGTTCTTC

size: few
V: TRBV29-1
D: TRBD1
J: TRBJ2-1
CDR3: CSTDRALDNEQFF
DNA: TGCAGCACCGACAGGGCGCTAGACAATGAGCAGTTCTTC

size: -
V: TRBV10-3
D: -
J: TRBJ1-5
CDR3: CAISQGADNQPQHF
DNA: TGTGCCATCAGTCAAGGGGCCGACAATCAGCCCCAGCATTTT

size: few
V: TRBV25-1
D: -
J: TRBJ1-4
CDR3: CASSRGGEKLFF
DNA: TGTGCCAGCAGTCGGGGAGGGGAAAAACTGTTTTTT

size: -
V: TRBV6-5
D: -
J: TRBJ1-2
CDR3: CASSKQPDYGYTF
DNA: TGTGCCAGCAGTAAACAGCCGGACTATGGCTACACCTTC

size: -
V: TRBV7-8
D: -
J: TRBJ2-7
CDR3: CASSLVATSSYEQYF
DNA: TGTGCCAGCAGCTTAGTAGCTACAAGCTCCTACGAGCAGTACTTC

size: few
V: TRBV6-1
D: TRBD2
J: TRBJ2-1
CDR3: CASSEFGVGPGGSYNEQFF
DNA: TGTGCCAGCAGTGAGTTTGGTGTTGGGCCCGGCGGGAGCTACAATGAGCAGTTCTTC

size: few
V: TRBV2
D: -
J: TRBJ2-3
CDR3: CASSGLVEADTQYF
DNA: TGTGCCAGCAGCGGACTGGTGGAGGCGGATACGCAGTATTTT

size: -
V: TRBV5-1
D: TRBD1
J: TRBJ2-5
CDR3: CASSLRQGGELETQYF
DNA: TGCGCCAGCAGCTTGCGACAGGGGGGCGAGTTGGAGACCCAGTACTTC

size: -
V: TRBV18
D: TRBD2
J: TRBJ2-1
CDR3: CASSATGTIYNEQFF
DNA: TGTGCCAGCTCAGCGACCGGGACTATCTACAATGAGCAGTTCTTC